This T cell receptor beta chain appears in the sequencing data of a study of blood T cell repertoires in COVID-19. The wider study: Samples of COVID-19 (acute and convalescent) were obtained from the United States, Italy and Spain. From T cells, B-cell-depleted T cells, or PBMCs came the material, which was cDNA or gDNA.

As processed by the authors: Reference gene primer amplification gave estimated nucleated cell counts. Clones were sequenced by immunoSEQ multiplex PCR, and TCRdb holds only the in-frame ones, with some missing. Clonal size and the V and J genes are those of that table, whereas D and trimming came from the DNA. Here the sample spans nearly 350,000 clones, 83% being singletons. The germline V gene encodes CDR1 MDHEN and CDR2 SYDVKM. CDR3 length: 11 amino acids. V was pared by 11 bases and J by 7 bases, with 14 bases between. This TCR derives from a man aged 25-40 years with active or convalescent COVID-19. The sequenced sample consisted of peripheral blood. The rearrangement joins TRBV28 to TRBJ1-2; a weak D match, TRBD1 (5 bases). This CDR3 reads CAAGQGSGYTF. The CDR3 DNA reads TGTGCCGCTGGGCAGGGTAGTGGCTACACCTTC.